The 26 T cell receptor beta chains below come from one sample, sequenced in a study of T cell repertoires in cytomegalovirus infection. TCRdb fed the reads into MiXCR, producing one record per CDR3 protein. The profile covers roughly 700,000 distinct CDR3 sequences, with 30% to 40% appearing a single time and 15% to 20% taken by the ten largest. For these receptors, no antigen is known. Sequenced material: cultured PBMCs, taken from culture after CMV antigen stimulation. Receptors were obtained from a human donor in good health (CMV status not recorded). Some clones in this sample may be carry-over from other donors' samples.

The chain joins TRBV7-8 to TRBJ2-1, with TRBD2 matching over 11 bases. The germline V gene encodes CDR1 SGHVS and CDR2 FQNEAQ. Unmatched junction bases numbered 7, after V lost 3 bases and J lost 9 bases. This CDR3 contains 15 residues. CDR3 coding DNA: TGTGCCAGCAGCTTCACTAGCGGGAGAGCGGTTGAGCAGTTCTTC. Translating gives CASSFTSGRAVEQFF.

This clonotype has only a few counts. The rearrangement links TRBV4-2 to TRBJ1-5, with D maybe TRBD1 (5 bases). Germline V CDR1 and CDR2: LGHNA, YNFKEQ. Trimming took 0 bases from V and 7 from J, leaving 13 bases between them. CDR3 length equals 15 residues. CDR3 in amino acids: CASSQDRGVGQPQHF. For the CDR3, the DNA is TGTGCCAGCAGCCAAGATCGAGGGGTTGGACAGCCCCAGCATTTT.

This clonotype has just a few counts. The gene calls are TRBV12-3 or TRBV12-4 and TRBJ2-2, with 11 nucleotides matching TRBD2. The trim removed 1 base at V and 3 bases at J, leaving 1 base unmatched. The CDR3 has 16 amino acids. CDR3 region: CASSLGLAGYTGELFF. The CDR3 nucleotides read TGTGCCAGCAGTTTAGGACTAGCGGGATACACCGGGGAGCTGTTTTTT.

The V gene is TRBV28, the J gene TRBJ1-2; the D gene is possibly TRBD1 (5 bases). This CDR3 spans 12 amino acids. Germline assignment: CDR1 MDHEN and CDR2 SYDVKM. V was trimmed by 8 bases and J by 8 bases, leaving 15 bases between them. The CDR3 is CASAQGIRGYTF. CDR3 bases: TGTGCCAGCGCTCAGGGCATAAGGGGCTACACCTTC.

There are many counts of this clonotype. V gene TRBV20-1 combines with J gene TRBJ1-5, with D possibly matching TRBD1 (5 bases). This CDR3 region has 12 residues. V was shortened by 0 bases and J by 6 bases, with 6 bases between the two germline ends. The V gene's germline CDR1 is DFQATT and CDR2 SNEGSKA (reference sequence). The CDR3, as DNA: TGCAGTGCTAGAGAGGGGGGTCAGCCCCAGCATTTT. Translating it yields CSAREGGQPQHF.

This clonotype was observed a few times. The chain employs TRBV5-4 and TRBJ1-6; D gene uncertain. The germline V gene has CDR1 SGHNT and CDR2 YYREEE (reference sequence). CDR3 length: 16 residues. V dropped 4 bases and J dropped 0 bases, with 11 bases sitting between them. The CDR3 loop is CASSPDGSSYNSPLHF. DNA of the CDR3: TGTGCCAGCAGCCCGGACGGGAGCTCCTATAATTCACCCCTCCACTTT.

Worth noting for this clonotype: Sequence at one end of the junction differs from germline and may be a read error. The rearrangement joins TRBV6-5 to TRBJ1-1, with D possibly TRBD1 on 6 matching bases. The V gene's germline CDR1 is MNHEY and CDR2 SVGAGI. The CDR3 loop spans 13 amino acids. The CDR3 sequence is CASSRNGGAEAFF. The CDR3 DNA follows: TGTGCCAGCAGTCGCAACGGGGGGGCTGAGGCTTTCTTT.

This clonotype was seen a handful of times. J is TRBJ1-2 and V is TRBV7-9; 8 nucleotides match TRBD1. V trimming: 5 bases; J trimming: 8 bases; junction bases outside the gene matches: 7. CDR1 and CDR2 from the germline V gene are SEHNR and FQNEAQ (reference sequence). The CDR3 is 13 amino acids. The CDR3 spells CASSQDRVGGYTF. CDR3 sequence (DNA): TGTGCCAGCAGCCAGGACAGGGTGGGCGGCTACACCTTC.

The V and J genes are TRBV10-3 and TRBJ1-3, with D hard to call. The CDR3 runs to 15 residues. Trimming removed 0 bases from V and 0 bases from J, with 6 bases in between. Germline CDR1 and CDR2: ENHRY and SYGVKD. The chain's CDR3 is CAISESIDSGNTIYF. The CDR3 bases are TGTGCCATCAGTGAGTCAATAGACTCTGGAAACACCATATATTTT.

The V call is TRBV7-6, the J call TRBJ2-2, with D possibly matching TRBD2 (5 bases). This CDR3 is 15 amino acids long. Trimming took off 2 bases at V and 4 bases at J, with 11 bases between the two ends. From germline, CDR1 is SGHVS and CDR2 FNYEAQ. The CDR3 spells CASSLYNAGTGELFF. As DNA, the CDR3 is TGTGCCAGCAGCTTATATAACGCGGGCACCGGGGAGCTGTTTTTT.

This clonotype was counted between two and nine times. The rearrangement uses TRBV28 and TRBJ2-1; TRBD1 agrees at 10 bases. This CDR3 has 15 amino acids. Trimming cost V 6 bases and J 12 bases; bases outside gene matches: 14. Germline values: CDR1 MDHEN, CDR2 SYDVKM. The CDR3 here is CASRSRDRGRMVQFF. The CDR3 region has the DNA TGTGCCAGCAGGTCGAGGGACAGGGGACGGATGGTGCAGTTCTTC. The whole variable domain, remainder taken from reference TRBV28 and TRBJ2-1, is DVKVTQSSRYLVKRTGEKVFLECVQDMDHENMFWYRQDPGLGLRLIYFSYDVKMKEKGDIPEGYSVSREKKERFSLILESASTNQTSMYLCASRSRDRGRMVQFFGPGTRLTVL.

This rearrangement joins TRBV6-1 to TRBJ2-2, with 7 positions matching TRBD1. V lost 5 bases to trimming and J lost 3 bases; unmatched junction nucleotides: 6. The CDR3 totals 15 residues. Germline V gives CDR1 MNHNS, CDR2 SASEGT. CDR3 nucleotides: TGTGCCAGCAGTCAACAGGGGTACGACACCGGGGAGCTGTTTTTT. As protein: CASSQQGYDTGELFF.

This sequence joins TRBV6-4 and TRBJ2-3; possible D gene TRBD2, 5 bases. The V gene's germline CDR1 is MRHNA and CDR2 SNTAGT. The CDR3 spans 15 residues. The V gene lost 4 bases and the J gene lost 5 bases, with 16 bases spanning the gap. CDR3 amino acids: CASSVEANRGDTQYF. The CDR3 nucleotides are TGTGCCAGCAGTGTGGAGGCAAATCGGGGAGATACGCAGTATTTT.

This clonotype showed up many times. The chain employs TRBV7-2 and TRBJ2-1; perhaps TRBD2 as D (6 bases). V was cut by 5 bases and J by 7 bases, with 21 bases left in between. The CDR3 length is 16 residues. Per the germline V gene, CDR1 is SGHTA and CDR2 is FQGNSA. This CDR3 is CASSLVVGGPINEQFF. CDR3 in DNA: TGTGCCAGCAGCCTAGTAGTCGGAGGGCCAATTAATGAGCAGTTCTTC.

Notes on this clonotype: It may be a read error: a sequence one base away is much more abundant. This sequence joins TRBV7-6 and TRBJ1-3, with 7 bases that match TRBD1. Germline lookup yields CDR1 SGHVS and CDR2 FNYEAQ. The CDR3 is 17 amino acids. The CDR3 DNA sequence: TGTGCCAGCAGCTTAGCAGCAGGGGGGGGCCTCGGAAACACCAAATATTTT. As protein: CASSLAAGGGLGNTKYF.

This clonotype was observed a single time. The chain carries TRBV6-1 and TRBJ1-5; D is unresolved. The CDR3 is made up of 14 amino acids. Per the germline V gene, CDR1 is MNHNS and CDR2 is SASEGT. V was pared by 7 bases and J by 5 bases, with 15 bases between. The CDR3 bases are TGTGCCAGCATCCCCTCTCAAGGTGATCAGCCCCAGCATTTT. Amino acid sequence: CASIPSQGDQPQHF.

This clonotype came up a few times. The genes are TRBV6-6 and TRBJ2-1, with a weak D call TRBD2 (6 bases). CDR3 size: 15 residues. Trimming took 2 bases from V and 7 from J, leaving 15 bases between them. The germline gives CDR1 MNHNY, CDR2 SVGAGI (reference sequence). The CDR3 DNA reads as TGTGCCAGCAGTTACGGGACTGGAGTAGCGAATGAGCAGTTCTTC. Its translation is CASSYGTGVANEQFF.

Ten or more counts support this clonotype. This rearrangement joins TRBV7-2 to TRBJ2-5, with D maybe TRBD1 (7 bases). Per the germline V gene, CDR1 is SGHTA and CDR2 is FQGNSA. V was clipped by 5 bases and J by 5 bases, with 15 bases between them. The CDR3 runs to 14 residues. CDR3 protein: CASSPQGGGETQYF. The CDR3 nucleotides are TGTGCCAGCAGCCCCCAGGGGGGCGGGGAGACCCAGTACTTC.

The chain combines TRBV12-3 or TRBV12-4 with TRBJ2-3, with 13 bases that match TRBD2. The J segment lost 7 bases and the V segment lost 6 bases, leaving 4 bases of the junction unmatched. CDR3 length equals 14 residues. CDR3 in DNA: TGTGCCAGCAGCGGGACTAGCGGGGTATATACGCAGTATTTT. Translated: CASSGTSGVYTQYF.

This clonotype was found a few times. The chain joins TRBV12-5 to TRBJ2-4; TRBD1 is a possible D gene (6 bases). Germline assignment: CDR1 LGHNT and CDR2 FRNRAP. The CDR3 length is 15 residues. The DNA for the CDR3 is TGTGCCGGGAAGGGGGAGCGGCTGGCCAAAAACATTCAGTACTTC. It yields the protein CAGKGERLAKNIQYF.

The CDR3 DNA reads as TGTGCCAGCAGCCCTCTGGCGGGGGGGCCACGGGGACGAAAAAACATTCAGTACTTC. Translated, it gives CASSPLAGGPRGRKNIQYF. The V and J genes are TRBV7-9 and TRBJ2-4; TRBD2 matches at 9 bases. The CDR3 is 19 amino acids. The V segment lost 5 bases and the J segment 4 bases; nucleotides outside the gene matches: 18. Germline loops: CDR1 SEHNR, CDR2 FQNEAQ (reference sequence).

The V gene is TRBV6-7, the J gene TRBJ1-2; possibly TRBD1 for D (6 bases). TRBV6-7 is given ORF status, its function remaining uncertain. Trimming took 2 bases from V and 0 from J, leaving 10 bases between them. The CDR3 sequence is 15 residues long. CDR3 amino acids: CASSYTGPSNYGYTF. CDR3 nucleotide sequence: TGTGCCAGCAGTTACACAGGGCCGTCTAACTATGGCTACACCTTC.

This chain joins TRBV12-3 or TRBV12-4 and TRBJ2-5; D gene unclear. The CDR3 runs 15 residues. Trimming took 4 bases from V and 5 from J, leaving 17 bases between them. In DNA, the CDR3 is TGTGCCAGCAGTTCGACCCCCTGGCCCCGGGAGACCCAGTACTTC. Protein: CASSSTPWPRETQYF.

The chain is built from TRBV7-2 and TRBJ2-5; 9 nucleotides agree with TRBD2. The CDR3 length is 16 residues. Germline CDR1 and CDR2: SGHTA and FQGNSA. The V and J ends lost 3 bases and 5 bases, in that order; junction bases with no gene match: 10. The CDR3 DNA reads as TGTGCCAGCAGCTTTTCTAGGCCGGCGGGGGGGGAGACCCAGTACTTC. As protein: CASSFSRPAGGETQYF.

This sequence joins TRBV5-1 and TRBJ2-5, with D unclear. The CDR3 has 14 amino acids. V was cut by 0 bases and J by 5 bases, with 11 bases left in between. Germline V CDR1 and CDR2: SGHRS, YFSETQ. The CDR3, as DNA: TGCGCCAGCAGCTTGGACACCGACGTCGAGACCCAGTACTTC. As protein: CASSLDTDVETQYF.

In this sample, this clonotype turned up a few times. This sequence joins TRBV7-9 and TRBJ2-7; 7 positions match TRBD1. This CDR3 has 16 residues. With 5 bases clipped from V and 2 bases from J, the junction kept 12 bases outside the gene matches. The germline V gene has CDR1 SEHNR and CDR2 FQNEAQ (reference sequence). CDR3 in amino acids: CASSKGFGQVTYEQYF. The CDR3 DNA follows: TGTGCCAGCAGCAAAGGGTTCGGACAGGTTACCTACGAGCAGTACTTC.